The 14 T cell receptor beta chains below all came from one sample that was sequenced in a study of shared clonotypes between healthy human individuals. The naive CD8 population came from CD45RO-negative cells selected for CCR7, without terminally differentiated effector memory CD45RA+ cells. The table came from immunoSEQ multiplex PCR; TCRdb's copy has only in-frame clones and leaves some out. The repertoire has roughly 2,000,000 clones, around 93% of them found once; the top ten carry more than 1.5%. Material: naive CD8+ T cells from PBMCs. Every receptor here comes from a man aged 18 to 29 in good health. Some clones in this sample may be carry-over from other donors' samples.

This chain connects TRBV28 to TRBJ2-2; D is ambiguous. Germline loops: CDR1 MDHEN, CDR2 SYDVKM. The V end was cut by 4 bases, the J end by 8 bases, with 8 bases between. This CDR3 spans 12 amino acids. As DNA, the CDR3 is TGTGCCAGCAGTTGGAAGGGTGGGGAGCTGTTTTTT. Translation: CASSWKGGELFF.

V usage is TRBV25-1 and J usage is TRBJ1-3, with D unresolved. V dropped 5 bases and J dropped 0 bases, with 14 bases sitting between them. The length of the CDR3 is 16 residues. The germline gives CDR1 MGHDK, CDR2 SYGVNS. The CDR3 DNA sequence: TGTGCCAGCAGTCCCTATGAGGCCAACTCTGGAAACACCATATATTTT. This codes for CASSPYEANSGNTIYF.

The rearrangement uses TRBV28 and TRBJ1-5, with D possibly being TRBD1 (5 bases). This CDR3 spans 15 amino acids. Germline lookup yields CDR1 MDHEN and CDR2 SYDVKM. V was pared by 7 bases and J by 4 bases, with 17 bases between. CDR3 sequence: CASTLRGSGNQPQHF. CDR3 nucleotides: TGTGCCAGCACCCTTAGGGGCTCGGGGAATCAGCCCCAGCATTTT.

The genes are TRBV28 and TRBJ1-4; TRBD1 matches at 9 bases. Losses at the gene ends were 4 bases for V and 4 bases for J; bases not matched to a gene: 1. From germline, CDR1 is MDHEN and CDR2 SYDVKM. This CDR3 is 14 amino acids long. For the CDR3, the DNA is TGTGCCAGCAGTTGGGGACAGGGTAATGAAAAACTGTTTTTT. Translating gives CASSWGQGNEKLFF.

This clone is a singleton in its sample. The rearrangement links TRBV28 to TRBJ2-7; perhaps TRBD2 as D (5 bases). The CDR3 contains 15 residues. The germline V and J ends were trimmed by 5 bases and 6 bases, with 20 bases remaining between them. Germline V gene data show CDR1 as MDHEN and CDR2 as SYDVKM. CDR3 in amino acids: CASSPLSGTPLEQYF. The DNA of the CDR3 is TGTGCCAGCAGTCCCCTCAGCGGAACCCCTCTCGAGCAGTACTTC.

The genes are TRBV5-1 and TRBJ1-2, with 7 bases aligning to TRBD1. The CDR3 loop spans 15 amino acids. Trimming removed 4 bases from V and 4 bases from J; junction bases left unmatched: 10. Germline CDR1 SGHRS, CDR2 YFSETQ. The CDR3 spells CASSPRGGGGYGYTF. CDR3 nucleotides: TGCGCCAGCAGCCCCAGGGGGGGCGGCGGCTATGGCTACACCTTC.

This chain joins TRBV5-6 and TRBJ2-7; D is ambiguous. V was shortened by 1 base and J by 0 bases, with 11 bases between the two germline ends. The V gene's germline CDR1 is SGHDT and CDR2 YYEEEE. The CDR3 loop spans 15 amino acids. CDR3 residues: CASSLWPRSSYEQYF. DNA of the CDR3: TGTGCCAGCAGCTTGTGGCCCAGGAGCTCCTACGAGCAGTACTTC.

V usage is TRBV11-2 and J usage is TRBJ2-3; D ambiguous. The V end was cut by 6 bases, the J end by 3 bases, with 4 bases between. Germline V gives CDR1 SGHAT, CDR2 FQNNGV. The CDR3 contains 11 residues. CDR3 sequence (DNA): TGTGCCAGCAGAAGGACAGATACGCAGTATTTT. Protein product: CASRRTDTQYF.

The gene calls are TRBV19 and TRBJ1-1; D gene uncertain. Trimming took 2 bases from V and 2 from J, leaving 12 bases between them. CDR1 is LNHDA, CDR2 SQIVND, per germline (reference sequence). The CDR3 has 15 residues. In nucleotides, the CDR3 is TGTGCCAGTAGTATATATGAGGGAAAAAACACTGAAGCTTTCTTT. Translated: CASSIYEGKNTEAFF.

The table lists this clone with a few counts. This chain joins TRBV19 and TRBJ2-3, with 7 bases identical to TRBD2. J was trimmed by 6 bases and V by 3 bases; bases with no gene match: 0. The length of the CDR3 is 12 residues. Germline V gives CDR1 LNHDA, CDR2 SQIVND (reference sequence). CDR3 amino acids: CASSIGRDTQYF. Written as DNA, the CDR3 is TGTGCCAGTAGTATCGGGAGGGATACGCAGTATTTT.

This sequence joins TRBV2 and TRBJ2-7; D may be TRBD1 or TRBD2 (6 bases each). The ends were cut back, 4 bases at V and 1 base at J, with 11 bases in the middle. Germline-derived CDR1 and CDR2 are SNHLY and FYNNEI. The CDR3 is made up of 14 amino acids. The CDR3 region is CASSAGGLSYEQYF. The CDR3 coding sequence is TGTGCCAGCAGTGCCGGGGGCCTGTCCTACGAGCAGTACTTC.

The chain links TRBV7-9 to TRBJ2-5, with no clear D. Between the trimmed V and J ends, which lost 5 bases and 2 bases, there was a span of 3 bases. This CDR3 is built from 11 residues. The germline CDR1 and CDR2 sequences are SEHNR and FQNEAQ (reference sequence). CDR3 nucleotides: TGTGCCAGCAGCCATCAAGAGACCCAGTACTTC. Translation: CASSHQETQYF.

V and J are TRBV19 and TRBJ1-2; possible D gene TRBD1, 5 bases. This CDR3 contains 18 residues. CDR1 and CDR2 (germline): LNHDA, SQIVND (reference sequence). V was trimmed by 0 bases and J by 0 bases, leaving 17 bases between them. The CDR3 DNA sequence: TGTGCCAGTAGTATAGAAAGTCGGGGGACGGAAGCTAACTATGGCTACACCTTC. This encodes CASSIESRGTEANYGYTF.

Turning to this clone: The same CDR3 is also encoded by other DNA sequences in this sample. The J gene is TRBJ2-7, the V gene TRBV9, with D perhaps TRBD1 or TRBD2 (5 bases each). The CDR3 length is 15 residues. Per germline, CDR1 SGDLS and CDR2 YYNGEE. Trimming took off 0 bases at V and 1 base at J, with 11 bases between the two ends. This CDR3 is CASSVGGTGSYEQYF. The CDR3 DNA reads TGTGCCAGCAGCGTAGGTGGGACGGGTTCCTACGAGCAGTACTTC.